The entry that follows covers one T cell receptor (beta chain) sequence. There is no known antigen for this receptor. Qualities for individual bases were not recorded, and no much larger clone is one base off. In the prospective study, participants were roughly 18 to 100 years old, resided in about 25 geographic areas of the United States, and were enrolled through a virtual design. To assign participants to cohorts, the prospective study relied on clinical history that participants themselves reported in a screening survey and a study questionnaire. In the prospective study, whole blood, serum and a nasopharyngeal or oropharyngeal swab were collected from each participant by mobile phlebotomists. Prospective study participants could optionally give additional blood draws and questionnaires over an approximately two-month period. Prospective study blood samples were shipped either frozen or at room temperature before DNA extraction.

This entry comes from a study of blood T cell repertoires in COVID-19 (dated by TCRdb to about 2020). With regard to the full study: Samples covering the acute and convalescent phases of COVID-19 were provided by collaborators in the United States, Italy and Spain. The sample metadata nearly always contained a de-identified subject ID, COVID-19 status, age in years and sex. Samples were obtained from the ongoing ImmuneRACE study (first 160 participants) and from 1,200 or so subjects provided by 6 global collaborators. Where available, HLA class I and class II types were obtained from metadata supplied by the sample provider rather than from assay-based typing. The material from the prospective study consisted of cDNA or gDNA derived from T cells, B-cell-depleted T cells, or PBMCs. A freely available public database, intended as a resource for researchers studying the immune response to SARS-CoV-2, is where the repertoires were released. Subjects who had been exposed to COVID-19, were actively infected with it, or had recovered from it provided the deeply sampled blood TCRbeta repertoires that made up the dataset.

The CDR3 starts with the cysteine, ends with the phenylalanine, and has 14 residues. Solely the CDR3 DNA is kept, with 42 bases framed from the first base. The germline V gene gives CDR1 as SGHRS and CDR2 as YFSETQ. Unmatched junction bases come to 2, with V trimmed by 2 bases and J by 1 base. Beyond this particular receptor, the publication reports: How much clinical and demographic metadata was included differed by source and by participant, and the metadata was provided uncurated.

TCRbeta CDR3 regions were amplified from genomic DNA using the immunoSEQ Assay, a bias-controlled multiplex PCR. In the authors' own workflow: The number of nucleated cells in each sample was estimated by amplification of reference gene primers within the assay. To quantify the absolute abundance of each unique TCRbeta CDR3 rearrangement, sequence reads were collapsed and filtered. For each sample, productive Simpson clonality was calculated by taking the square root of Simpson's diversity index across productive rearrangements. What TCRdb holds here is the immuneACCESS table cut down to in-frame rearrangements. Part of the clones is not present; checked against another copy, under half of the missing clones reflect an unresolved V gene, and the others are unexplained. V and J calls and clone size are copied from that table; D and trimming were computed from the DNA. Recorded for this sample are about 400,000 clones; 85% to 90% of them occurred a single time. The biggest ten clones account for 0.97% of the sample.

The source is a woman aged 30 to 39 with acute COVID-19. The V gene is TRBV5-1 and the J gene is TRBJ2-7, and TRBD1 matches 8 of the central bases. The sequenced sample was PBMCs or T cells enriched from blood (not recorded which). Here is the DNA: TGCGCCAGCAGCTTCAGGACAGGGTCCTACGAGCAGTACTTC. Its translation reads: CASSFRTGSYEQYF.